This record looks at one TCR beta chain sequence and its context. Repertoires were generated with immunoSEQ multiplex PCR, while TCRdb's copy carries only in-frame clones and drops some. The sample has around 210,000 clones, 86% seen once. The sample is drawn from a study of blood T cell repertoires in COVID-19. Study in general: Acute-phase and convalescent COVID-19 samples originated in the United States, Italy and Spain.

Germline CDR1 and CDR2: SNHLY and FYNNEI. The CDR3 length is 15 residues. The V end lost 4 bases, the J end lost 4 bases, and 13 bases lay between the germline ends. The sequencing sample was made of peripheral blood. The rearrangement links TRBV2 to TRBJ2-2; no firm D call. The receptor was derived from an older woman with acute or convalescent COVID-19. The CDR3 bases are TGTGCCAGCAGTGTTGGCCAAAAAAGCACCGGGGAGCTGTTTTTT. The encoded protein is CASSVGQKSTGELFF.